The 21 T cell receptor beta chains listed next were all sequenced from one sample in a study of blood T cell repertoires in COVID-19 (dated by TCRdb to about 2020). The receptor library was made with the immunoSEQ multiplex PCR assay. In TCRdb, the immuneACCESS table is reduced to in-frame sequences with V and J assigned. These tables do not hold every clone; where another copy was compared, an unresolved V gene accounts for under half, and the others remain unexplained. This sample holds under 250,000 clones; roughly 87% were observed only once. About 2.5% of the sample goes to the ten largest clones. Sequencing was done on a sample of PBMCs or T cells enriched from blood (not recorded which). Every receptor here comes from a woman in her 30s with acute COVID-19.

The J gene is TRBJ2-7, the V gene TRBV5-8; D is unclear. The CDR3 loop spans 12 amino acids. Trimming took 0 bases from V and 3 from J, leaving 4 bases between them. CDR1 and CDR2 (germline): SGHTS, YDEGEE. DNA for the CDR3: TGTGCCAGCAGCTTGGTCGGCTACGAGCAGTACTTC. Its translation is CASSLVGYEQYF. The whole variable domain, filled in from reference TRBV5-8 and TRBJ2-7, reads EAGVTQSPTHLIKTRGQQATLRCSPISGHTSVYWYQQALGLGLQFLLWYDEGEERNRGNFPPRFSGRQFPNYSSELNVNALELEDSALYLCASSLVGYEQYFGPGTRLTVT.

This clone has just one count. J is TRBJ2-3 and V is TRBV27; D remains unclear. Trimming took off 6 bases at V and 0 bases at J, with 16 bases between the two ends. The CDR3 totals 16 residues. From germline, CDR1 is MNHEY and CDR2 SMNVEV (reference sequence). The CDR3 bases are TGTGCCAGCAGGACCTTCATAGCAACGAGCACAGATACGCAGTATTTT. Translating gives CASRTFIATSTDTQYF.

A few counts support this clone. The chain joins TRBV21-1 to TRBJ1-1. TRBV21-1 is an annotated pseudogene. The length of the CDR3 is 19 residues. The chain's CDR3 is CASSKGPGGRSGMNTEAFF. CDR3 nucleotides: TGTGCCAGCAGCAAGGGTCCGGGGGGCAGGAGCGGAATGAACACTGAAGCTTTCTTT.

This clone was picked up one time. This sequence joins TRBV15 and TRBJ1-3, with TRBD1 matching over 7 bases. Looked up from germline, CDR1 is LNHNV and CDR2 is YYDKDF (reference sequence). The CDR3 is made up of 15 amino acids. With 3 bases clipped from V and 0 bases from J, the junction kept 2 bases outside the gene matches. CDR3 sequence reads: CATSSGTDSGNTIYF. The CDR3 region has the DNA TGTGCCACCAGCAGCGGGACAGACTCTGGAAACACCATATATTTT.

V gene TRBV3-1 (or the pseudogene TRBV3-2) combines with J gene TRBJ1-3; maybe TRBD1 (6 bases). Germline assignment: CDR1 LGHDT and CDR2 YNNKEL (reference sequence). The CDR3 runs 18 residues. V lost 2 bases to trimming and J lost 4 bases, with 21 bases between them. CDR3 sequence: CASSQWVGQRSTGNTIYF. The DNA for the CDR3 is TGTGCCAGCAGCCAATGGGTAGGACAGCGGTCGACGGGAAACACCATATATTTT.

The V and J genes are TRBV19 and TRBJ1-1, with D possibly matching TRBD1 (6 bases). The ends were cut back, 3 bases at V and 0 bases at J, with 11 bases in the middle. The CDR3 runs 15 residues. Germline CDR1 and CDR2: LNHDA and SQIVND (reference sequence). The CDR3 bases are TGTGCCAGTAGTATTAGGACAGCCATGAACACTGAAGCTTTCTTT. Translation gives CASSIRTAMNTEAFF.

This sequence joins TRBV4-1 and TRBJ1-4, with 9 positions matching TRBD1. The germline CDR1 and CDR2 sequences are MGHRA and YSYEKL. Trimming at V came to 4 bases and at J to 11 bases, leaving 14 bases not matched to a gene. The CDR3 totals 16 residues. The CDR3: CASSLSTGTGRNKLFF. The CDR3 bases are TGCGCCAGCAGCCTCTCAACCGGGACAGGGAGAAATAAACTGTTTTTT.

For the CDR3, the DNA is TGTGCCAGCAGTCCCCCTCCCCGGGGGTTGATGGGCCAAGAGACCCAGTACTTC. Its translation is CASSPPPRGLMGQETQYF. This chain joins TRBV6-2 or TRBV6-3 and TRBJ2-5; tentatively, D is TRBD2 (6 bases). The length of the CDR3 is 18 residues. From germline, CDR1 is MNHEY and CDR2 SVGEGT. The ends were cut back, 5 bases at V and 1 base at J, with 23 bases in the middle.

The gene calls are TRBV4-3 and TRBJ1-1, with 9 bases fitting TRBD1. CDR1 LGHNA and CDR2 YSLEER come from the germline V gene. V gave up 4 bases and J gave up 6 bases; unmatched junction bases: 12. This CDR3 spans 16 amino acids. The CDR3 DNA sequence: TGCGCCAGCAGCCGGGACAGGGAGCTGAGTGTCGCTGAAGCTTTCTTT. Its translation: CASSRDRELSVAEAFF.

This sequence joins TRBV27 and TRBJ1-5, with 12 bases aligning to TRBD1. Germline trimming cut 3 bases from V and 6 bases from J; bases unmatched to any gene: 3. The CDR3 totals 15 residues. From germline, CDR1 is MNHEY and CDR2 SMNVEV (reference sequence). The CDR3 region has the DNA TGTGCCAGCAGTTTGGGACAGGGGGCCTTTCAGCCCCAGCATTTT. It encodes CASSLGQGAFQPQHF.

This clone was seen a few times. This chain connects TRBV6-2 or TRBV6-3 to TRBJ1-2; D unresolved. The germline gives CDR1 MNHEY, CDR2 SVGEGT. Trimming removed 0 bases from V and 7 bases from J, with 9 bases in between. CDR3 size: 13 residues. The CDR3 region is CASSYSGFGGYTF. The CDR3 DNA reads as TGTGCCAGCAGTTACTCGGGCTTTGGTGGCTACACCTTC.

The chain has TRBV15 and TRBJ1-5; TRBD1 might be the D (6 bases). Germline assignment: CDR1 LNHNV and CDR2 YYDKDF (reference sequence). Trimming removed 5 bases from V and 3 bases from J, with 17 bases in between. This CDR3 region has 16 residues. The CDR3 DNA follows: TGTGCCACCAGCGCACAGACAGGAACTTACAATCAGCCCCAGCATTTT. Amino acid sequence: CATSAQTGTYNQPQHF.

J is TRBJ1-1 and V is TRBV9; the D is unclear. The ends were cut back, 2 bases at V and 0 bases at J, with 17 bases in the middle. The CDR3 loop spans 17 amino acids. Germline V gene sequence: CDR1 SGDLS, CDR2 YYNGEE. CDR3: CASSVSPEGGMNTEAFF. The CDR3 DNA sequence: TGTGCCAGCAGCGTGAGTCCCGAGGGCGGGATGAACACTGAAGCTTTCTTT.

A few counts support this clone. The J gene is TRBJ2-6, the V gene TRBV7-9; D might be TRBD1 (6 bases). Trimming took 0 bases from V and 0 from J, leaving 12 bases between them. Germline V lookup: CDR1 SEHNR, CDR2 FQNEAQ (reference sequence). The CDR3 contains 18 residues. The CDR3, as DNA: TGTGCCAGCAGCTTAGCCGCAGGGGCGGTCTCTGGGGCCAACGTCCTGACTTTC. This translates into CASSLAAGAVSGANVLTF. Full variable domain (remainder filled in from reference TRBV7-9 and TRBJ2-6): DTGVSQNPRHKITKRGQNVTFRCDPISEHNRLYWYRQTLGQGPEFLTYFQNEAQLEKSRLLSDRFSAERPKGSFSTLEIQRTEQGDSAMYLCASSLAAGAVSGANVLTFGAGSRLTVL.

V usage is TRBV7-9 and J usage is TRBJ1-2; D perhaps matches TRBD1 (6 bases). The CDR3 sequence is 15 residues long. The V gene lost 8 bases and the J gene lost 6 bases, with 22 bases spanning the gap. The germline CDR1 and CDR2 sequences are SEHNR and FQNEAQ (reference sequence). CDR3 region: CASSETGEGIDGYTF. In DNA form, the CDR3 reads TGTGCCAGCTCAGAGACAGGAGAGGGAATAGATGGCTACACCTTC.

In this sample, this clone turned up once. The CDR3 DNA reads as TGTGCCAGCAGTGAACATAGGTCGGGTCAAGAGACCCAGTACTTC. Protein: CASSEHRSGQETQYF. This chain uses TRBV6-1 with TRBJ2-5; D unclear. Trimming removed 2 bases from V and 2 bases from J, with 12 bases in between. Germline assignment: CDR1 MNHNS and CDR2 SASEGT. The CDR3 totals 15 residues.

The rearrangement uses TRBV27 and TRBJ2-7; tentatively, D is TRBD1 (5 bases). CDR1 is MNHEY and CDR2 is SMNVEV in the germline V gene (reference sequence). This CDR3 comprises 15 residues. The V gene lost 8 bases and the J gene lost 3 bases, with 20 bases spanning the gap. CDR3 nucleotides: TGTGCCAGCGGATCTCCTTCAGGGATAGGCTACGAGCAGTACTTC. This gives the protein CASGSPSGIGYEQYF.

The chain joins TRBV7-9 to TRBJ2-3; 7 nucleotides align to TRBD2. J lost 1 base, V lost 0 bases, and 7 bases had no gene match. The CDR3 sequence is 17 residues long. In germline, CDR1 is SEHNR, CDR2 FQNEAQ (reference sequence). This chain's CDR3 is CASSLAWGGYGTDTQYF. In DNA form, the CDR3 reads TGTGCCAGCAGCTTAGCCTGGGGAGGGTACGGCACAGATACGCAGTATTTT.

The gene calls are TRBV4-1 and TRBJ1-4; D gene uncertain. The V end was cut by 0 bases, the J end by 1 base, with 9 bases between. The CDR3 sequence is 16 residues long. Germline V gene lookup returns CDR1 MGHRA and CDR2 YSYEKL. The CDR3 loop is CASSQDQQITNEKLFF. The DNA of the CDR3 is TGCGCCAGCAGCCAAGATCAACAGATAACTAATGAAAAACTGTTTTTT.

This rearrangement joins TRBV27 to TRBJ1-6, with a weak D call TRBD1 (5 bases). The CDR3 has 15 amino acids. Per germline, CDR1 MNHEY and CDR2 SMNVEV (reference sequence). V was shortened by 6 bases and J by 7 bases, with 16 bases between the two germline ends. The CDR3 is CASSPGPSWNSPLHF. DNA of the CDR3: TGTGCCAGCAGCCCAGGGCCCAGCTGGAATTCACCCCTCCACTTT.

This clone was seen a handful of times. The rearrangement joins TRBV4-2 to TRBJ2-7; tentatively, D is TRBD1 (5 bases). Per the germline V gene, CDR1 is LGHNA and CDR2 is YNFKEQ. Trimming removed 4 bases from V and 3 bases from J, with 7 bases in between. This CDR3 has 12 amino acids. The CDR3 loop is CASSRQGYEQYF. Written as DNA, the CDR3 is TGTGCCAGCAGCCGTCAGGGCTACGAGCAGTACTTC.